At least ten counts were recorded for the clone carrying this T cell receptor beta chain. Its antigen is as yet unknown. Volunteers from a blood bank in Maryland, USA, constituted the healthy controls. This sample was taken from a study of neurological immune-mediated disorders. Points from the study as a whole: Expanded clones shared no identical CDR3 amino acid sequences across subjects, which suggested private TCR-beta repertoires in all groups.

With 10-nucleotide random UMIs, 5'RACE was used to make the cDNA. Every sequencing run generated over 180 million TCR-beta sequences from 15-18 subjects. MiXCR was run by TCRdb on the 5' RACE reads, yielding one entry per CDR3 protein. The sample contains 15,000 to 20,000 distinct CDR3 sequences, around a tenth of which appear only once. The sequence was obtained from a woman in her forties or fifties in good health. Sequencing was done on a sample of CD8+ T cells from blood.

Here the CDR3 DNA reads TGTGCCAGCAGCTCCAGACTAGCGGCTTCCTACGAGCAGTACTTC. It codes for CASSSRLAASYEQYF. The rearrangement links TRBV7-9 to TRBJ2-7; 9 bases fit TRBD2. CDR1 and CDR2 from the germline V gene are SEHNR and FQNEAQ (reference sequence). The CDR3 length is 15 residues. Trimming at V came to 4 bases and at J to 1 base, leaving 5 bases not matched to a gene.